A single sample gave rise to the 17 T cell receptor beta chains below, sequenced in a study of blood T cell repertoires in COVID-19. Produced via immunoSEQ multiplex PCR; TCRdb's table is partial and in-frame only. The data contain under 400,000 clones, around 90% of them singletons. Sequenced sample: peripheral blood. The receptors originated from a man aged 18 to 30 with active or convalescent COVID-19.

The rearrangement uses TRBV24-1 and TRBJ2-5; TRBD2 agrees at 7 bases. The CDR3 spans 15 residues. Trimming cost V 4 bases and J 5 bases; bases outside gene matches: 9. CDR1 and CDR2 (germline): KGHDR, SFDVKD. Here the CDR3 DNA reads TGTGCCACCAGTGACCCACGGACTAGGTTGGAGACCCAGTACTTC. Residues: CATSDPRTRLETQYF.

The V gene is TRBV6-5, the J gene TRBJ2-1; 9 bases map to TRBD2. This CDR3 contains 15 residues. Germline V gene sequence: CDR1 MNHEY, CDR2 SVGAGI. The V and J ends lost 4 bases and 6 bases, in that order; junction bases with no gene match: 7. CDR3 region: CASSSRSGRTNEQFF. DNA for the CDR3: TGTGCCAGCAGTTCCCGAAGCGGGAGGACCAATGAGCAGTTCTTC.

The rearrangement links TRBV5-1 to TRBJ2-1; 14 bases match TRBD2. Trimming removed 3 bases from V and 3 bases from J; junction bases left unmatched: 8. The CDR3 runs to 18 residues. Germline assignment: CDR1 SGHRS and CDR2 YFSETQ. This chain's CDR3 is CASSSAPGLAGGYNEQFF. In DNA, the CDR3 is TGCGCCAGCAGCTCCGCGCCCGGACTAGCGGGGGGCTACAATGAGCAGTTCTTC.

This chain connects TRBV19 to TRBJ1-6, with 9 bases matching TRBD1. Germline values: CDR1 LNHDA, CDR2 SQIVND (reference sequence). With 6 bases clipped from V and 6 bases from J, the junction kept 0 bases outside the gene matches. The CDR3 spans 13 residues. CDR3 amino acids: CASRDRGNSPLHF. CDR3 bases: TGTGCCAGTAGGGACAGGGGTAATTCACCCCTCCACTTT.

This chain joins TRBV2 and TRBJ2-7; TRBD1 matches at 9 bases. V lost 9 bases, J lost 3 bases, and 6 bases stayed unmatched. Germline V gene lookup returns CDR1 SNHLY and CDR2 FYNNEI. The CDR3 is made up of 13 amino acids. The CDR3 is CASWDRDRYEQYF. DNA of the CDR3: TGTGCCAGTTGGGACAGGGATCGCTACGAGCAGTACTTC.

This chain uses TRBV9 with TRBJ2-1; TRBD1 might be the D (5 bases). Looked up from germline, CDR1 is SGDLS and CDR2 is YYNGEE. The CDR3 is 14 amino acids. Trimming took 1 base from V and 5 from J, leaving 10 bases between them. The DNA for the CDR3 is TGTGCCAGCAGCGTACAGGGTGCGGACAATGAGCAGTTCTTC. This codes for CASSVQGADNEQFF.

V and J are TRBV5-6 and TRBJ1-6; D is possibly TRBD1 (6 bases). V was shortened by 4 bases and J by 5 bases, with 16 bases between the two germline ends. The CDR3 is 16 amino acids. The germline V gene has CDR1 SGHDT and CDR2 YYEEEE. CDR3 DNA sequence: TGTGCCAGCAGCCCTACAGCAGGGGCGAATAATTCACCCCTCCACTTT. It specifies CASSPTAGANNSPLHF.

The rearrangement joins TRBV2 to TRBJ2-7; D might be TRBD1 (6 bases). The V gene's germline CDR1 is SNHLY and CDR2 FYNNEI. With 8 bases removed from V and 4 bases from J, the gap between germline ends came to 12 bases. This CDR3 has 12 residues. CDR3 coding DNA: TGTGCCAGCGGTAGGACAGTTTACGAGCAGTACTTC. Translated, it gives CASGRTVYEQYF.

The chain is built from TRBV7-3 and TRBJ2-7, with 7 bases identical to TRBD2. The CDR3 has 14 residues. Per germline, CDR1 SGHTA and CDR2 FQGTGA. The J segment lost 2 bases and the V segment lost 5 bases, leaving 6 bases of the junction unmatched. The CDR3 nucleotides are TGTGCCAGCAGCCCCTTTGCGGGAGCCTACGAGCAGTACTTC. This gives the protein CASSPFAGAYEQYF.

CDR3 coding DNA: TGTGCCAGCAGTGAGGGCCTAAGTCATCAGCCCCAGCATTTT. This translates into CASSEGLSHQPQHF. This rearrangement joins TRBV6-1 to TRBJ1-5; no firm D call. There are 14 residues in the CDR3. Germline V gene sequence: CDR1 MNHNS, CDR2 SASEGT. V gave up 3 bases and J gave up 5 bases, with 11 bases separating them.

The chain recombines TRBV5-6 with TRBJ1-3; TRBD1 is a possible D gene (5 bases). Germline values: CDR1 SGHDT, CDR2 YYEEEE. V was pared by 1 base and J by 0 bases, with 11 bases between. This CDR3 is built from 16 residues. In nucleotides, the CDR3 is TGTGCCAGCAGCTTGTGGGGCGAAAGCTCTGGAAACACCATATATTTT. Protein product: CASSLWGESSGNTIYF.

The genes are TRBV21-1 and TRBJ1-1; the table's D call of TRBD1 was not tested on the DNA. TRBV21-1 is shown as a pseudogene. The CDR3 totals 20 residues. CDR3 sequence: CASSKEYKWGKGQLNTEAFF. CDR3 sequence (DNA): TGTGCCAGCAGCAAAGAATACAAATGGGGGAAGGGACAGCTGAACACTGAAGCTTTCTTT.

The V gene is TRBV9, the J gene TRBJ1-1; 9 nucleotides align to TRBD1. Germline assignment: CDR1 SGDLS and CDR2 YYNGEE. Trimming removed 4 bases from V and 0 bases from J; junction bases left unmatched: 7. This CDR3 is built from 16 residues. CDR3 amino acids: CASSRGQGKMNTEAFF. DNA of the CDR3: TGTGCCAGCAGCAGGGGACAGGGCAAGATGAACACTGAAGCTTTCTTT.

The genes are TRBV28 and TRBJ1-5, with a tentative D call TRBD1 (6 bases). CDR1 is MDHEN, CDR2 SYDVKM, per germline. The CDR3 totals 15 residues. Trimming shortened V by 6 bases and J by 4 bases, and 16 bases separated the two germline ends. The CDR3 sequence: CASRSPGVGNQPQHF. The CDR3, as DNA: TGTGCCAGCAGGTCCCCAGGGGTCGGAAATCAGCCCCAGCATTTT.

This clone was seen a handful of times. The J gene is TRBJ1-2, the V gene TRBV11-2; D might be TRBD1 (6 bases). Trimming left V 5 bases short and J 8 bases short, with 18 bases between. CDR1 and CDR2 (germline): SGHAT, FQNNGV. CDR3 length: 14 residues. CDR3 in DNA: TGTGCCAGCAGCCCGTCGTCTTTAGGGGGAGGCTACACCTTC. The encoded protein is CASSPSSLGGGYTF.

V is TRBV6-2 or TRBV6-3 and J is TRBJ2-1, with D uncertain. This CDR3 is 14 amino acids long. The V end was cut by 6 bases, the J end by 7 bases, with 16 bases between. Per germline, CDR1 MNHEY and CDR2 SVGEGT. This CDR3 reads CASSGWRQLNEQFF. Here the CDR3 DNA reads TGTGCCAGCAGCGGCTGGCGGCAGTTAAATGAGCAGTTCTTC.

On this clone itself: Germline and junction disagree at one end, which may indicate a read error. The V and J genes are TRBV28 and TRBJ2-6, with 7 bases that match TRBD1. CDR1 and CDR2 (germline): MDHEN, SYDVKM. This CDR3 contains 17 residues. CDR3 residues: CASSLSGTAFGANVLTF. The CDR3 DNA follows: TGTGCCAGCAGTTTATCCGGGACAGCCTTTGGGGCCAACGTGCTGACTTTC.